This T cell receptor (beta chain) was sequenced in a study of cytomegalovirus exposure and HLA in healthy donors. Germline lookup yields CDR1 SGHTS and CDR2 YDEGEE. The CDR3 sequence is 16 residues long. The trim removed 5 bases at V and 4 bases at J, leaving 8 bases unmatched. The study ran its PCR with 60 Vbeta and 13 Jbeta primers. Sequencing used immunoSEQ multiplex PCR; TCRdb keeps in-frame clones, though not all of them. The data show more than 150,000 clones, 75% to 85% seen once. This clone was counted a few times. The chain employs TRBV5-8 and TRBJ1-4, with TRBD1 matching 10 bases. The receptor was derived from a man aged 18 to 29 in good health and CMV-seronegative. The sample consisted of PBMCs. The CDR3 nucleotides are TGTGCCAGCAGACCCGGGACAGGGGCCATTAATGAAAAACTGTTTTTT. It yields the protein CASRPGTGAINEKLFF.